This T cell receptor beta chain is from a study of blood T cell repertoires in COVID-19. Study background: The United States, Italy and Spain provided the acute and convalescent COVID-19 samples. Nucleic acid was either cDNA or gDNA, and it came from T cells, B-cell-depleted T cells, or PBMCs.

Original processing notes: For nucleated cells, counts were estimated from reference gene primer amplification. Clones were sequenced by immunoSEQ multiplex PCR, and TCRdb holds only the in-frame ones, with some missing. That table is the source of V, J and clone size, and D and trimming were worked out from the DNA. The sample yields around 140,000 clones, more than 85% seen once. This CDR3 is 16 amino acids long. The V and J ends lost 1 base and 6 bases, in that order; junction bases with no gene match: 10. The germline V gene has CDR1 SGHTA and CDR2 FQGNSA. The V gene is TRBV7-2, the J gene TRBJ2-7, with 9 bases aligning to TRBD2. The source is a man between 45 and 60 years old with active or convalescent COVID-19. Sequencing was done on a sample of peripheral blood. CDR3 nucleotides: TGTGCCAGCAGCTTAGGGGGTACCGGGACTAGCTCCGAGCAGTACTTC. Translating gives CASSLGGTGTSSEQYF.